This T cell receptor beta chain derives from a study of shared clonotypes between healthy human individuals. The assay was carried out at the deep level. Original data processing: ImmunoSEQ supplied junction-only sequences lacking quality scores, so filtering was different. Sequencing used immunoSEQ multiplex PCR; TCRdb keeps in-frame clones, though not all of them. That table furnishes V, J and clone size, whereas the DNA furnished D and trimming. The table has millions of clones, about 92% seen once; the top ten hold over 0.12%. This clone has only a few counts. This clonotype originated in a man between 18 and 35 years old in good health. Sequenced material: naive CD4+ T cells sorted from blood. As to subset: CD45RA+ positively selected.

CDR3 nucleotides: TGTGCCAGCAGTTACTCGAAGGGACAGGGAGGAAACACCATATATTTT. It encodes CASSYSKGQGGNTIYF. The chain has TRBV6-5 and TRBJ1-3; 9 bases are a match to TRBD1. Germline CDR1 and CDR2: MNHEY and SVGAGI. V lost 0 bases, J lost 4 bases, and 4 bases stayed unmatched. There are 16 residues in the CDR3.